This TCR beta chain is drawn from a study of technical replicates of blood from a few donors. The protocol was immunoSEQ multiplex PCR, while the TCRdb copy is restricted to in-frame clones and leaves out a portion. This repertoire shows about 53,000 clones, 86% found once; its top ten account for approximately 5.9%. Trimming took 8 bases from V and 1 from J, leaving 18 bases between them. The CDR3 runs to 16 residues. Germline loops: CDR1 MNHEY, CDR2 SMNVEV (reference sequence). Sequenced: PBMCs. The receptor's source is a human donor in good health. Some clones in this sample may be carry-over from other donors' samples. V and J are TRBV27 and TRBJ2-1; a possible D gene is TRBD1 (6 bases). CDR3: CASGSARGTSYNEQFF. The CDR3 DNA reads TGTGCCAGCGGATCCGCGAGGGGGACGTCCTACAATGAGCAGTTCTTC.